The rows below give T cell receptor beta chains drawn from one sample of a study of blood T cell repertoires in COVID-19. Sequenced by immunoSEQ multiplex PCR; TCRdb stores in-frame clones only, minus some. The sample holds about 400,000 clones, more than 85% seen once. The material sequenced was peripheral blood. Receptors originate from a human donor in a cohort sampled during active COVID-19. The CDR3 runs from the conserved cysteine through the conserved F or W. The order of the fields is D gene, V gene, J gene, clone size, CDR3 DNA, CDR3 protein. A D gene is named only where the DNA matches it firmly. The size of a clone is reported for some rows only, either as once, few or many, or as a class for expanded clones.

>NA|TRBV2|TRBJ1-5|NA
TGTGCAAGTAAGGGGGAACCCCATCCCAATCAGCCCCAGCATTTT
CASKGEPHPNQPQHF
>NA|TRBV30|TRBJ1-4|NA
TGTGCCTGGAATGCGAATGAAAAACTGTTTTTT
CAWNANEKLFF
>TRBD2|TRBV25-1|TRBJ2-1|few
TGTGCCAGCAATACCGGGACTAGCGACCACAATGAGCAGTTCTTC
CASNTGTSDHNEQFF
>TRBD1|TRBV4-1|TRBJ1-1|NA
TGCGCCAGCAGCCAAGATAAGACAGGGCGGGTATGGGCTTTCTTT
CASSQDKTGRVWAFF
>NA|TRBV5-1|TRBJ2-5|once
TGCGCCAGCAGCGCCAGGGTTGGGTCGTTACCCCAGTACTTC
CASSARVGSLPQYF
>TRBD1|TRBV27|TRBJ1-4|few
TGTGCCAGCAGTCGGAGCACAATGGCCGGGACAGGGAGTGAAAAACTGTTTTTT
CASSRSTMAGTGSEKLFF
>TRBD1|TRBV2|TRBJ1-6|NA
TGTGCCAGCAGTGGGAAGGACAGGGTTGGCTCACCCCTCCACTTT
CASSGKDRVGSPLHF
>NA|TRBV11-3|TRBJ2-7|NA
TGTGCCAGCAGCTCACAGGGCTCCTACGAGCAGTACTTC
CASSSQGSYEQYF
>NA|TRBV29-1|TRBJ2-5|NA
TGCAGCGTTGACGGCGGAGAAGAGACCCAGTACTTC
CSVDGGEETQYF
>TRBD1|TRBV5-1|TRBJ2-7|NA
TGCGCCAGCAGCTTGAGACAGGGGGCCCTCGAGCAGTACTTC
CASSLRQGALEQYF
>NA|TRBV30|TRBJ1-2|NA
TGTGCCTGGAGTAAAGGGGTTTACTATGGCTACACCTTC
CAWSKGVYYGYTF
>NA|TRBV7-9|TRBJ1-1|NA
TGTGCCAGCAGCTTAGTCGGTCAGGGTGCTGAAGCTTTCTTT
CASSLVGQGAEAFF
>NA|TRBV7-9|TRBJ2-1|NA
TGTGCCAGCAGCCCTGTGGGGGGCAATGAGCAGTTCTTC
CASSPVGGNEQFF
>TRBD2|TRBV19|TRBJ2-7|few
TGTGCCAGCCCGAAACGGACTAGCGGGGTCGACTACGAGCAGTACTTC
CASPKRTSGVDYEQYF
>TRBD1|TRBV11-3|TRBJ2-3|NA
TGTGCCAGCAGCTTATCTACGACAGGGGATTTGACAGATACGCAGTATTTT
CASSLSTTGDLTDTQYF
>NA|TRBV19|TRBJ1-2|NA
TGTGCCAGTAGTATCGGCCAGGCCGCAGGCTATGGCTACACCTTC
CASSIGQAAGYGYTF
>NA|TRBV27|TRBJ2-7|NA
TGTGCCAGCAGTTTAGTCGGGGGAGCTGCCTACGAGCAGTACTTC
CASSLVGGAAYEQYF
>NA|TRBV7-9|TRBJ1-5|NA
TGTGCCAGCAGCTCGGCAGGGAGCAATCAGCCCCAGCATTTT
CASSSAGSNQPQHF
>NA|TRBV4-1|TRBJ2-7|NA
TGCGCCAGCAGCCAATCGACGTTGGGGGGTTCCTACGAGCAGTACTTC
CASSQSTLGGSYEQYF
>NA|TRBV7-8|TRBJ2-1|NA
TGTGCCAGCAGCCCCCAGCGAATATCCTACAATGAGCAGTTCTTC
CASSPQRISYNEQFF
>TRBD1|TRBV5-5|TRBJ1-6|NA
TGTGCCAGCAGCTTGCCGGACAGGGATTCACCCCTCCACTTT
CASSLPDRDSPLHF
>NA|TRBV6-5|TRBJ1-2|many
TGTGCCAGCAGACCCGGGGGGAACTATGGCTACACCTTC
CASRPGGNYGYTF
>NA|TRBV7-2|TRBJ1-1|NA
TGTGCCAGCAGCTTAGGGGGGGGGAACACTGAAGCTTTCTTT
CASSLGGGNTEAFF
>TRBD2|TRBV23-1|TRBJ2-2|NA
TGCGCCAGCAGTCAATGCTTAAGGACTAGCGGGAGGAACACCGGGGAGCTGTTTTTT
CASSQCLRTSGRNTGELFF
>NA|TRBV29-1|TRBJ2-5|NA
TGCAGCGGATCTAGCACGGAGACCCAGTACTTC
CSGSSTETQYF
>NA|TRBV5-1|TRBJ1-1|NA
TGCGCCAGCAGCCTACAGGGTAACACTGAAGCTTTCTTT
CASSLQGNTEAFF
>TRBD1|TRBV5-5|TRBJ2-7|NA
TGTGCCAGCAGCTTGCGTATGGGACAGGGGTTATACGAGCAGTACTTC
CASSLRMGQGLYEQYF
>NA|TRBV2|TRBJ2-2|NA
TGTGCCAGCCGAGCTAGGGGGAACACCGGGGAGCTGTTTTTT
CASRARGNTGELFF
>TRBD1|TRBV7-6|TRBJ1-6|NA
TGTGCCAGCAGCTACGACAGGGGACCCAATTCACCCCTCCACTTT
CASSYDRGPNSPLHF
>NA|TRBV3-1/TRBV3-2|TRBJ2-1|NA
TGTGCCAGCAGCCAGCGCCGGGGCAATGAGCAGTTCTTC
CASSQRRGNEQFF
>TRBD2|TRBV6-5|TRBJ2-3|NA
TGTGCCAGCACCCGACTAGCGGGGCTTGATACGCAGTATTTT
CASTRLAGLDTQYF
>NA|TRBV12-3/TRBV12-4|TRBJ2-2|NA
TGTGCCAGCACTGGGACATTTCCCGGGGAGCTGTTTTTT
CASTGTFPGELFF
>NA|TRBV10-3|TRBJ2-5|NA
TGTGCCATCAGTCGACGAGCGGCCCAAGAGACCCAGTACTTC
CAISRRAAQETQYF